This record looks at one TCR beta chain sequence and its context. This CDR3 is 15 amino acids long. After removal of 4 bases from V and 0 bases from J, the junction contained 2 bases not matched to a gene. In germline, CDR1 is SGHRS, CDR2 YFSETQ. RNA amounts of roughly 0.45 to 1 ug underwent reverse transcription with random hexamers. The immunoSEQ assay covered 54 Vbeta and 13 Jbeta segments for CDR3. TCRdb re-called the immunoSEQ multiplex PCR reads with MiXCR, one entry per CDR3 protein. The sample records roughly 190,000 distinct CDR3 sequences, about 91% being singletons. The data are from a study of CD8 T cells in Susac syndrome.

This chain links TRBV5-1 with TRBJ2-3, with TRBD1 identical over 10 bases. This clonotype was sampled from a human donor with Susac syndrome. Sequenced: CD4+ T cells from PBMCs. The CDR3 coding sequence is TGCGCCAGCAGCAAGGGACAGGGGAGCACAGATACGCAGTATTTT. This codes for CASSKGQGSTDTQYF.